What follows describes a single T cell receptor (beta chain). This specimen belongs to a study of blood T cell repertoires in COVID-19. Original handling: The authors estimated nucleated cell counts from reference gene primer amplification. Some clones are missing from TCRdb's copy, which holds only in-frame ones; the method was immunoSEQ multiplex PCR. V and J calls plus clone size are reproduced from that table; the DNA served to infer D and trimming. This sample yields 200,000 to 250,000 clones, of which about 84% are seen a single time; approximately 8% belongs to the top ten. Germline V gene sequence: CDR1 SNHLY, CDR2 FYNNEI. The CDR3 loop spans 14 amino acids. V trimming: 8 bases; J trimming: 4 bases; junction bases outside the gene matches: 9.

This clonotype originated in a woman older than 75 with COVID-19, enrolled during active disease. V is TRBV2 and J is TRBJ2-5; 8 bases are a match to TRBD1. The sequenced material came from peripheral blood. CDR3 residues: CASLRQGRRETQYF. The CDR3 region has the DNA TGTGCCAGCCTGCGACAGGGGAGGCGAGAGACCCAGTACTTC.